This T cell receptor beta chain stems from a study of tissue T cells after allogeneic stem cell transplantation. Study-wide findings and caveats: Shared clones across patients were few; motif clustering revealed tissue-specific shared signatures. TCR repertoires tracked anatomic similarity, regardless of disease or transplant status. In patients and mice, blood and spleen missed much of tissue repertoire.

TCRdb's table, derived via immunoSEQ multiplex PCR, lists solely in-frame clones and lacks some. The table lists about 6,300 clones, about two thirds of them singletons, with about 7% in the top ten. Comparators were a few non-transplant cancer patients without known GI disease. Points on this clone: What it binds is unknown.

CDR3 length: 14 amino acids. V gave up 3 bases and J gave up 6 bases, with 9 bases separating them. Per the germline V gene, CDR1 is MNHEY and CDR2 is SMNVEV (reference sequence). The specimen comprised tissue from the rectum, sampled at autopsy. The V call is TRBV27, the J call TRBJ1-6, with D uncertain. This clonotype was obtained from a woman aged 18-50 years with breast cancer. CDR3 sequence (DNA): TGTGCCAGCAGTTTTTGGGATCCTAATTCACCCCTCCACTTT. This translates into CASSFWDPNSPLHF.